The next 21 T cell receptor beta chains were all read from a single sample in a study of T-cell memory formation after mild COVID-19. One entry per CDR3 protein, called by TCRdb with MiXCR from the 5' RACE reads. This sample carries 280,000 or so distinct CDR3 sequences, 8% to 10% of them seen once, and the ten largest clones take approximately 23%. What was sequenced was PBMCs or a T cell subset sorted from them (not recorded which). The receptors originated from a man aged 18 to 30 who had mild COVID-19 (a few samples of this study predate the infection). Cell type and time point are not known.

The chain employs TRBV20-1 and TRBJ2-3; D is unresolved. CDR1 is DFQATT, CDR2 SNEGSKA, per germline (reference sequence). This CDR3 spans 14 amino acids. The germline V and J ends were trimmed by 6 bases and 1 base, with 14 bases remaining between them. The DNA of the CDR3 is TGCAGTGCACCCACCCGTTTCCGCACAGATACGCAGTATTTT. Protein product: CSAPTRFRTDTQYF.

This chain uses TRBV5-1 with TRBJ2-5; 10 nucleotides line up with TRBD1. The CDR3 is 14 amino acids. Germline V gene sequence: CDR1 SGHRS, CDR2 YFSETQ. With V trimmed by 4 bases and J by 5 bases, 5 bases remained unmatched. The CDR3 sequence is CASSTGTGVETQYF. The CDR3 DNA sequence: TGCGCCAGCAGCACCGGGACAGGGGTGGAGACCCAGTACTTC. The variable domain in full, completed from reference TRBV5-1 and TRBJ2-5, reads KAGVTQTPRYLIKTRGQQVTLSCSPISGHRSVSWYQQTPGQGLQFLFEYFSETQRNKGNFPGRFSGRQFSNSRSEMNVSTLELGDSALYLCASSTGTGVETQYFGPGTRLLVL.

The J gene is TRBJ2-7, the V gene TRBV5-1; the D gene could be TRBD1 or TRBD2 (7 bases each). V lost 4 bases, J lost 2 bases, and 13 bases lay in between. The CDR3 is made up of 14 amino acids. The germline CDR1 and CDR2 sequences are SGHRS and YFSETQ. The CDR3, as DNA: TGCGCCAGCAGCGCGGGGGACAGCGCCTACGAGCAGTACTTC. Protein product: CASSAGDSAYEQYF. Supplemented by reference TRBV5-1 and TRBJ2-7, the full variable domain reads KAGVTQTPRYLIKTRGQQVTLSCSPISGHRSVSWYQQTPGQGLQFLFEYFSETQRNKGNFPGRFSGRQFSNSRSEMNVSTLELGDSALYLCASSAGDSAYEQYFGPGTRLTVT.

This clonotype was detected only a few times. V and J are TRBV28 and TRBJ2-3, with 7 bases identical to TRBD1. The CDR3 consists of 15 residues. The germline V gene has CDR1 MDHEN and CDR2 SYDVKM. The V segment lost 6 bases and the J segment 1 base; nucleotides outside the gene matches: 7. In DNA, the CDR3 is TGTGCCAGCAGGCGACAGGGTGAGGGCACAGATACGCAGTATTTT. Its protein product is CASRRQGEGTDTQYF.

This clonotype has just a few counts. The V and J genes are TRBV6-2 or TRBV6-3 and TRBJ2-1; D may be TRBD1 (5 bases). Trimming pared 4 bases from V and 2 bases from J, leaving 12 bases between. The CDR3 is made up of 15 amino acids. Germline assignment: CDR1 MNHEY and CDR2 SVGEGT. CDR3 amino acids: CASSLSTGTYNEQFF. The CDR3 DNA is TGTGCCAGCAGTTTGAGCACAGGCACCTACAATGAGCAGTTCTTC.

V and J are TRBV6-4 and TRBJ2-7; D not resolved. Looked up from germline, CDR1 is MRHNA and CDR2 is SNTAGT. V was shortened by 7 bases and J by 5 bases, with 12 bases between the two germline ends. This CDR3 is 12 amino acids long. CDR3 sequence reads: CASNFHFDEQYF. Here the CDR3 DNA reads TGTGCCAGCAATTTCCATTTCGACGAGCAGTACTTC.

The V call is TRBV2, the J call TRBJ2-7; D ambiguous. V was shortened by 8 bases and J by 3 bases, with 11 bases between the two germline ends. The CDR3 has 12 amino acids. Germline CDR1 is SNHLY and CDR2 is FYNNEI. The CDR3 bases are TGTGCCAGCGGGCAGAGTTACTACGAGCAGTACTTC. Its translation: CASGQSYYEQYF.

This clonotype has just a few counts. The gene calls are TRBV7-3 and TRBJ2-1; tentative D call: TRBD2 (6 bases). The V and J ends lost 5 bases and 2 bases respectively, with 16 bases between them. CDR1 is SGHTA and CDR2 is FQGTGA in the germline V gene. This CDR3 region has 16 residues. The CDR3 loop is CASSPQGEAAYNEQFF. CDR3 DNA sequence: TGTGCCAGCAGCCCCCAAGGGGAGGCGGCCTACAATGAGCAGTTCTTC.

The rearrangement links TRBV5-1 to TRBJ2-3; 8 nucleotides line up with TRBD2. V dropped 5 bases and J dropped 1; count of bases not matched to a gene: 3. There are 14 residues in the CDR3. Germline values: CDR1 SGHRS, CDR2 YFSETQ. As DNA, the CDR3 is TGCGCCAGCAGGCGGGGGGAGGGCACAGATACGCAGTATTTT. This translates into CASRRGEGTDTQYF.

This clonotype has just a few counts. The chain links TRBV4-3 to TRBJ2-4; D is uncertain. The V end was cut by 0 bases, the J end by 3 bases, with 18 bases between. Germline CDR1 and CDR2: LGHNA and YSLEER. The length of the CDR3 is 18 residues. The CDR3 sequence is CASSQEGSPLWGKNIQYF. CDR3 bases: TGCGCCAGCAGCCAAGAAGGATCGCCTCTTTGGGGCAAAAACATTCAGTACTTC.

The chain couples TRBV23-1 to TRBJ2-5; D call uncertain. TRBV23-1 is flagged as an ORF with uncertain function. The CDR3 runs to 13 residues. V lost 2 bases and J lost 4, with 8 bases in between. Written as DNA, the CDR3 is TGCGCCAGCAGTCAACCGGACCGAGAGACCCAGTACTTC. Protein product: CASSQPDRETQYF.

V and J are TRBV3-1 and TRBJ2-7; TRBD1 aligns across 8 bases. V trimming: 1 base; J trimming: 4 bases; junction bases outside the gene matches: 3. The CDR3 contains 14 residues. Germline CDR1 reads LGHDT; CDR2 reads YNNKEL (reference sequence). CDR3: CASSQAGQVYEQYF. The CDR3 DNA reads TGTGCCAGCAGCCAAGCGGGACAGGTTTACGAGCAGTACTTC.

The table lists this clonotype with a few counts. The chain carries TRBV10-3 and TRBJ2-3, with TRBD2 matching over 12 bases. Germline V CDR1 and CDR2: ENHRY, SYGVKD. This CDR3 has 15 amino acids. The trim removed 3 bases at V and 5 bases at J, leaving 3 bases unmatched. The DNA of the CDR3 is TGTGCCATCAGTGACCCGACTAGCGGGGGAGATACGCAGTATTTT. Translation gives CAISDPTSGGDTQYF.

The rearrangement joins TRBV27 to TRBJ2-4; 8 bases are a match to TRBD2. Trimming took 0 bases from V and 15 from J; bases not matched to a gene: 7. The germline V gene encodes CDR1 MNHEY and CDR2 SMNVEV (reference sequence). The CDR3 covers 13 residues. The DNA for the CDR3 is TGTGCCAGCAGTTTATCGTTCAGCGGGGGAATGTACTTC. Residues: CASSLSFSGGMYF.

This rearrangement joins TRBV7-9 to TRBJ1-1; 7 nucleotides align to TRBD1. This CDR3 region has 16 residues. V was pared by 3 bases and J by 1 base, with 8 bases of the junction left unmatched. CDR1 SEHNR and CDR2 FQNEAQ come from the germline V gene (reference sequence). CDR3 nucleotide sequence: TGTGCCAGCAGCTTTATCGGAGGGGGCTCGAACACTGAAGCTTTCTTT. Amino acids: CASSFIGGGSNTEAFF.

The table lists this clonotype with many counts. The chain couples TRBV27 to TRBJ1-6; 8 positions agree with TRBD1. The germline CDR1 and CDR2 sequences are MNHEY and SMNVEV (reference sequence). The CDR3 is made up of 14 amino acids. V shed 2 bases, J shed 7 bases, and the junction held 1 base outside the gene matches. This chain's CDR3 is CASSLGTGNSPLHF. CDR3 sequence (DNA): TGTGCCAGCAGTTTAGGGACAGGAAATTCACCCCTCCACTTT.

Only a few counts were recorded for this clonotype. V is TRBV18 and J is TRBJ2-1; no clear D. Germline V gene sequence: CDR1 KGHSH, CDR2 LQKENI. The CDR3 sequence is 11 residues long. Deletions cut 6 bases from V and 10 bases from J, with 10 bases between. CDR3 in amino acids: CASSPSREQFF. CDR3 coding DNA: TGTGCCAGCTCCCCCTCGAGAGAGCAGTTCTTC. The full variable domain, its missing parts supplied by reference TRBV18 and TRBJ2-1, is NAGVMQNPRHLVRRRGQEARLRCSPMKGHSHVYWYRQLPEEGLKFMVYLQKENIIDESGMPKERFSAEFPKEGPSILRIQQVVRGDSAAYFCASSPSREQFFGPGTRLTVL.

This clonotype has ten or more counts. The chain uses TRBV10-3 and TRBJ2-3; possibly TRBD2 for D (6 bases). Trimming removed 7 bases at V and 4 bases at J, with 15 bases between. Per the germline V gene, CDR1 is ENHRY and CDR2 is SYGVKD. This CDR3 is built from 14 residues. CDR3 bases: TGTGCCATCAATGCGGGGACGATGTCAGATACGCAGTATTTT. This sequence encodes CAINAGTMSDTQYF.

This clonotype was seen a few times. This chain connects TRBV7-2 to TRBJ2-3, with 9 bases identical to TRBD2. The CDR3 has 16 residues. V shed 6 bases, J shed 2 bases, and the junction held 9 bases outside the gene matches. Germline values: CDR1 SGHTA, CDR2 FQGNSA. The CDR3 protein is CASRAQSGGYTDTQYF. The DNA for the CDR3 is TGTGCCAGCAGGGCCCAGAGCGGGGGGTACACAGATACGCAGTATTTT.

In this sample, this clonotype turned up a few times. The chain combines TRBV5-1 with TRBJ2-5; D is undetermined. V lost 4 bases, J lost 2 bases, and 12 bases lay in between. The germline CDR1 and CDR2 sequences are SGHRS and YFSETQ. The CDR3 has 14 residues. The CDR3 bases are TGCGCCAGCAGCCATCTCGGACCTCAAGAGACCCAGTACTTC. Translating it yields CASSHLGPQETQYF.

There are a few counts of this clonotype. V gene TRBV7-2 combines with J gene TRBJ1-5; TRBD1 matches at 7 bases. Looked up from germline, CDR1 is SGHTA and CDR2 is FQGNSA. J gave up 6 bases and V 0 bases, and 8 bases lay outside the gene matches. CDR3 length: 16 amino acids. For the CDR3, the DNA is TGTGCCAGCAGCTTAGCTGAGGGGGCTTTGGGTCAGCCCCAGCATTTT. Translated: CASSLAEGALGQPQHF.